This T cell receptor (beta chain) was recovered during a study of blood T cell repertoires in COVID-19. As for the study in general: Both acute and convalescent COVID-19 samples were obtained from the United States, Italy and Spain. Sample material is recorded as cDNA or gDNA derived from T cells, B-cell-depleted T cells, or PBMCs.

The ends were cut back, 3 bases at V and 8 bases at J, with 13 bases in the middle. Germline V CDR1 and CDR2: LNHDA, SQIVND (reference sequence). CDR3 length equals 13 residues. Original analysis: Quantification of nucleated cells was approximated via reference gene primer amplification. Sequenced by immunoSEQ multiplex PCR; TCRdb stores in-frame clones only, minus some. The DNA was the basis for D and trimming; V, J and clone size are from that table. The sample records roughly 200,000 clones, 81% being singletons. Specimen: peripheral blood. This chain joins TRBV19 and TRBJ1-2; perhaps TRBD1 as D (6 bases). This clonotype was obtained from an elderly woman with acute or convalescent COVID-19. CDR3 DNA sequence: TGTGCCAGTAGTATTACAGGGCCGGGGGGCTACACCTTC. Its translation is CASSITGPGGYTF.